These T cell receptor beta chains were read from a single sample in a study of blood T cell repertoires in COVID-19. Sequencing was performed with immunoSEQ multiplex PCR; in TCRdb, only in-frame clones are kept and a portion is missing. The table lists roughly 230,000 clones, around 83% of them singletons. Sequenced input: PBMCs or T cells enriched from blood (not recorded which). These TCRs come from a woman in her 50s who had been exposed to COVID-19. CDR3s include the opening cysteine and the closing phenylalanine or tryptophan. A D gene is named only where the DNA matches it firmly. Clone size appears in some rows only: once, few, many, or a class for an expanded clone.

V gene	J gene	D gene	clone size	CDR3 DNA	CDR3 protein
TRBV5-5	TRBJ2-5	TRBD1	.	TGTGCCAGCAGCCAGACAGGGGCAGAGACCCAGTACTTC	CASSQTGAETQYF
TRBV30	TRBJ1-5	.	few	TGTGCCTGGTCAGGCACCGTTAGCAATCAGCCCCAGCATTTT	CAWSGTVSNQPQHF
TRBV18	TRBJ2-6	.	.	TGTGCCAGCTCACCACGGATTGGAGGTGGCGGGGCCAACGTCCTGACTTTC	CASSPRIGGGGANVLTF
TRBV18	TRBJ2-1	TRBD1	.	TGTGCCAGCTCACCGCCGGGACAGGGGAATGAGCAGTTCTTC	CASSPPGQGNEQFF
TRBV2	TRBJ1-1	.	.	TGTGCCAGCAGTCCTAGTAACGAAGCTTTCTTT	CASSPSNEAFF
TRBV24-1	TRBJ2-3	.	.	TGTGCCACCGAGGGTCCTAGCACAGATACGCAGTATTTT	CATEGPSTDTQYF
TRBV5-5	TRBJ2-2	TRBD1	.	TGTGCCAGCAGCTTGGCCGCGCAGGGGGCTTGGACCGGGGAGCTGTTTTTT	CASSLAAQGAWTGELFF
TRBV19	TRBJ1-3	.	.	TGTGCCAGTAGTATGACAGGCGGCCTCCCCACCATATATTTT	CASSMTGGLPTIYF
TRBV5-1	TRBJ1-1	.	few	TGCGCCAGCAGCTTTTGGAGCGGGGGGAACACTGAAGCTTTCTTT	CASSFWSGGNTEAFF
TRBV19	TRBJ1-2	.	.	TGTGCCAGTAGTATGACAGGCGGCAGGCGTCTTAACTATGGCTACACCTTC	CASSMTGGRRLNYGYTF
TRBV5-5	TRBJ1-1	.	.	TGTGCCAGCAGCTATCCAGGTCCCGAAGCTTTCTTT	CASSYPGPEAFF
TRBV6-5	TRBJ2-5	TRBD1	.	TGTGCCACCCTGGCTCGGGACAGCGAGACCCAGTACTTC	CATLARDSETQYF
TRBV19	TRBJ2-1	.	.	TGTGCCAGTGGAGGGTTAAATGAGCAGTTCTTC	CASGGLNEQFF
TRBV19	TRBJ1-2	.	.	TGTGCCAGTAGTATAGACCCCGTTAGCTATGGCTACACCTTC	CASSIDPVSYGYTF
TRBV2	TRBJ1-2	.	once	TGTGCCAGCAGTGAGGGGCGGGGCCGATATGGCTACACCTTC	CASSEGRGRYGYTF
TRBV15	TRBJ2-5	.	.	TGTGCCACCAGCAGAGAGATGAGAAAGGAGACCCAGTACTTC	CATSREMRKETQYF